The rows below give T cell receptor beta chains drawn from one sample of a study of OX40 agonist ivuxolimab in advanced cancers. Clones were read by immunoSEQ multiplex PCR, and TCRdb kept only the in-frame ones, dropping some. The top ten hold about 2.2% of the sample, which has 63,000 or so clones, almost 90% seen once. The sequencing used CD4+ or CD8+ T cells sorted from blood, collected in a trial of the OX40 agonist ivuxolimab. Source of these receptors: an adult with an advanced solid tumor such as melanoma, head and neck, liver or kidney cancer. The CDR3 runs from the conserved cysteine through the conserved F or W. Each record gives: V gene, J gene, D gene, CDR3 protein. The D gene is left open where the match is weak.

>TRBV6-1|TRBJ1-2|.
CASEENYGYTF
>TRBV19|TRBJ1-6|.
CASSMTVRSPLHF
>TRBV30|TRBJ1-5|TRBD1
CAWGTVSNQPQHF
>TRBV14|TRBJ1-1|.
CASSQEENTEAFF
>TRBV5-1|TRBJ2-1|.
CASKREGRDNEQFF
>TRBV27|TRBJ2-1|.
CATFGDEQFF
>TRBV5-4|TRBJ2-1|TRBD2
CASSLSGGAGGEQFF
>TRBV7-2|TRBJ2-1|TRBD2
CASTVGGGANEQFF
>TRBV28|TRBJ2-7|.
CASTNRPRSYEQYF
>TRBV7-3|TRBJ2-1|TRBD1
CASSDDRGKQFF
>TRBV2|TRBJ1-4|.
CASSGGFGEKLFF
>TRBV7-2|TRBJ1-4|TRBD1
CASSLLTGGYEKLFF
>TRBV7-9|TRBJ2-7|TRBD2
CASSLGLAGDEQYF
>TRBV28|TRBJ2-3|.
CASRARGDTQYF
>TRBV11-2|TRBJ2-3|TRBD1
CASSLGQGPDTQYF
>TRBV5-4|TRBJ2-2|TRBD1
CASSPRTGNTGELFF
>TRBV19|TRBJ1-2|.
CASSIRSPNYGYTF
>TRBV6-1|TRBJ2-7|TRBD2
CASSELGLAIHEQYF
>TRBV5-1|TRBJ2-1|.
CASSLGEYNEQFF
>TRBV5-1|TRBJ2-1|.
CASSLERTGIYNEQFF
>TRBV27|TRBJ2-7|TRBD2
CASSNRLAGILEQYF
>TRBV11-1|TRBJ2-1|.
CASSSITGEGFNEQFF
>TRBV2|TRBJ2-7|TRBD1
CASRNTGTGSYEQYF
>TRBV30|TRBJ2-3|.
CAWSVMGPRDTQYF
>TRBV6-5|TRBJ1-1|TRBD1
CASSYSRSGGNEAFF
>TRBV30|TRBJ2-3|TRBD2
CAWRLAGTTDTQYF
>TRBV6-5|TRBJ2-1|TRBD2
CASTRAGVGDEQFF
>TRBV28|TRBJ2-6|TRBD2
CASSFAGERGSGANVLTF
>TRBV19|TRBJ1-5|.
CASSITSAGAQPQHF
>TRBV2|TRBJ2-1|.
CASSEERYNEQFF
>TRBV10-1|TRBJ2-3|.
CASSGPGTQSPDTQYF
>TRBV4-3|TRBJ2-7|TRBD1
CASSQDLPDRQYFYEQYF
>TRBV5-6|TRBJ2-1|.
CASSFEPAVSSYNEQFF
>TRBV10-3|TRBJ2-7|TRBD1
CAISELGQGVAYEQYF
>TRBV28|TRBJ1-4|TRBD1
CASRPGGAYEKLFF
>TRBV7-9|TRBJ2-3|TRBD1
CASSSRTGDLDTQYF
>TRBV28|TRBJ1-4|TRBD1
CASSLGKGQSNEKLFF
>TRBV18|TRBJ2-7|.
CASSLTNGSNEQYF
>TRBV6-1|TRBJ1-2|TRBD1
CASTLGDRSGYTF
>TRBV9|TRBJ2-7|TRBD2
CASSVSSGGGQYF
>TRBV7-2|TRBJ1-2|.
CASSLDEGRLGGYTF
>TRBV27|TRBJ1-2|TRBD1
CASKRTGGYGYTF
>TRBV28|TRBJ1-3|.
CASSFERNGNTIYF
>TRBV4-1|TRBJ2-4|.
CASSQAMIFLTNPKNIQYF
>TRBV15|TRBJ2-7|TRBD2
CATKSGGGHYEQYF
>TRBV5-1|TRBJ1-3|.
CASSFSGTSGNTIYF
>TRBV6-5|TRBJ2-2|TRBD1
CATRTGTTGELFF
>TRBV4-3|TRBJ2-7|.
CASSQVLWGTYEQYF